This TCR beta chain was recovered during a study of beta chain features in type 1 diabetes. CDR3 length: 15 amino acids. V was clipped by 5 bases and J by 6 bases; unmatched bases: 8. CDR1 is SGHDT and CDR2 is YYEEEE in the germline V gene. TCRB transcripts that were expressed got sequenced, as all of the isolated RNA had been reverse transcribed. Profiled with immunoSEQ multiplex PCR; TCRdb holds only in-frame clones, not every one. The sample carries under 950,000 clones, 15% to 20% recorded once. Sorted CD4+ subsets: naive, central memory, regulatory, stem cell-like memory (CD45RO/CCR7/CD25/CD127/CD95/CD27 panel).

This chain links TRBV5-6 with TRBJ2-1, with TRBD2 identical over 10 bases. This TCR derives from a woman aged 18 to 35 in good health. What was sequenced was naive CD4+ T cells from blood. DNA of the CDR3: TGTGCCAGCAGTCCGGGACTAGCGATTGTCAATGAGCAGTTCTTC. Translating gives CASSPGLAIVNEQFF.